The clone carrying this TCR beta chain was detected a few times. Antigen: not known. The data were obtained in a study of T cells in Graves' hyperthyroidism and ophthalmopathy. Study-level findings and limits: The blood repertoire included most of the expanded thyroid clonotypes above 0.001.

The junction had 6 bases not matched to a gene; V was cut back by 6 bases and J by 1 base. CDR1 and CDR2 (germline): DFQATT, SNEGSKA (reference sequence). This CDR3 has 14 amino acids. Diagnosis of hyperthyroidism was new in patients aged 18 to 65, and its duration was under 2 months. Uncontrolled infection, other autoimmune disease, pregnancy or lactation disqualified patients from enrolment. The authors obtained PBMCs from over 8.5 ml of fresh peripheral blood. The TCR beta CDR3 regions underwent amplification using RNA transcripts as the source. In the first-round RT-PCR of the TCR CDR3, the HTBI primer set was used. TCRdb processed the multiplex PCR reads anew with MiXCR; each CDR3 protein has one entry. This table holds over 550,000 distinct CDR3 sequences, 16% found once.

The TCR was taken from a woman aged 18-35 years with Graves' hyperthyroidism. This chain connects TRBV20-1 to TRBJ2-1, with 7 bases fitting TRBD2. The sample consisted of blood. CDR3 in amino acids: CSAELAGSYNEQFF. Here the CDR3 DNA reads TGCAGTGCCGAATTAGCGGGTTCCTACAATGAGCAGTTCTTC.